A single sample is the source of the 3 T cell receptor beta chains below, sequenced in a study of T-cell reconstitution after alpha-beta-depleted transplantation in children. Unique molecular identifiers featured in how the TCRbeta library was prepared. TCRdb processed the PCR reads anew with MiXCR; each CDR3 protein has one entry. This sample has fewer than 750,000 distinct CDR3 sequences, with 20% to 30% found just once. Sample: PBMCs, taken before TCRalphabeta/CD19-depleted stem cell transplant. These receptors were obtained from a boy younger than two with Wiskott-Aldrich syndrome, due to receive a stem cell transplant.

The J gene is TRBJ2-5, the V gene TRBV6-1; no firm D call. CDR1 MNHNS and CDR2 SASEGT come from the germline V gene. Trimming cost V 8 bases and J 3 bases, with 13 bases left between them. The CDR3 runs to 13 residues. The CDR3 spells CASGSQPKETQYF. The CDR3 DNA is TGTGCCAGCGGAAGCCAGCCCAAAGAGACCCAGTACTTC.

The genes are TRBV9 and TRBJ2-1; D gene ambiguous. CDR3 length: 14 residues. Looked up from germline, CDR1 is SGDLS and CDR2 is YYNGEE. V was clipped by 4 bases and J by 4 bases, with 12 bases between them. CDR3 amino acids: CASSPPLKYNEQFF. The DNA of the CDR3 is TGTGCCAGCAGCCCCCCCCTGAAGTACAATGAGCAGTTCTTC.

The table lists this clonotype with a count of one. The chain recombines TRBV27 with TRBJ2-1, with 7 bases that match TRBD2. With 5 bases clipped from V and 6 bases from J, the junction kept 10 bases outside the gene matches. The CDR3 extends over 15 amino acids. Per germline, CDR1 MNHEY and CDR2 SMNVEV (reference sequence). CDR3 residues: CASSRQAGSRNEQFF. The CDR3, as DNA: TGTGCCAGCAGTCGCCAAGCGGGATCTCGCAATGAGCAGTTCTTC.